Listed below are T cell receptor beta chains from one sample, sequenced in a study of T cell responses to AZD1222 COVID-19 vaccine. Generated by immunoSEQ multiplex PCR, the TCRdb table keeps only in-frame clones and is missing some. The top ten hold more than 2.5% of the sample, which has more than 70,000 clones, 90% seen once. The sample was peripheral blood, taken 28 days after the second AZD1222 dose. These receptors came from an adult who received the AZD1222 COVID-19 vaccine. Both conserved end residues are part of each CDR3. A D gene is named only where the DNA matches it firmly. Size is stated for part of the rows, as once, few or many counts, or as a class when the clone is expanded.

d_gene	abundance	j_gene	v_gene	CDR3aa	CDR3nt
NA	NA	TRBJ1-4	TRBV2	CASQEEDGSNEKLFF	TGTGCCAGTCAAGAGGAAGACGGTTCTAATGAAAAACTGTTTTTT
NA	NA	TRBJ1-4	TRBV27	CASSSGGLGANEKLFF	TGTGCCAGCAGTTCTGGAGGGTTGGGGGCTAATGAAAAACTGTTTTTT
TRBD1	NA	TRBJ1-2	TRBV12-3/TRBV12-4	CASSTYRGGYTF	TGTGCCAGCAGTACTTACAGGGGAGGCTACACCTTC
NA	NA	TRBJ1-1	TRBV6-6	CASSYEGEGTEAFF	TGTGCCAGCAGTTACGAGGGGGAGGGCACTGAAGCTTTCTTT
NA	NA	TRBJ2-7	TRBV7-9	CASSLDGTAYYEQYF	TGTGCCAGCAGCTTAGATGGGACGGCCTACTACGAGCAGTACTTC
NA	NA	TRBJ2-7	TRBV6-5	CASRAGVGQEYEQYF	TGTGCCAGCAGGGCAGGGGTGGGACAAGAGTACGAGCAGTACTTC
TRBD2	NA	TRBJ2-5	TRBV7-9	CASSLITLGAGGRETQYF	TGTGCCAGCAGCTTAATTACCCTGGGAGCGGGAGGTCGAGAGACCCAGTACTTC
NA	NA	TRBJ2-5	TRBV7-3	CASSLSRKETQYF	TGTGCCAGCAGCTTAAGCAGGAAAGAGACCCAGTACTTC
NA	NA	TRBJ2-7	TRBV11-3	CASSTKSAYEQYF	TGTGCCAGCAGCACGAAGTCGGCCTACGAGCAGTACTTC
TRBD1	once	TRBJ2-7	TRBV2	CASSVGQGVNYEQYF	TGTGCCAGCAGTGTGGGGCAGGGGGTGAACTACGAGCAGTACTTC
NA	NA	TRBJ1-1	TRBV5-1	CASSPAQGAGNTEAFF	TGCGCCAGCAGCCCCGCCCAGGGCGCCGGGAACACTGAAGCTTTCTTT
TRBD1	NA	TRBJ1-5	TRBV10-3	CAISESLGGTAQPQHF	TGTGCCATCAGTGAGTCCTTAGGAGGGACAGCTCAGCCCCAGCATTTT
NA	NA	TRBJ2-5	TRBV27	CASSSYQETQYF	TGTGCCAGCAGTTCGTACCAAGAGACCCAGTACTTC
TRBD1	NA	TRBJ2-5	TRBV11-3	CASSLFQDREWETQYF	TGTGCCAGCAGCTTATTCCAGGACAGGGAGTGGGAGACCCAGTACTTC